This TCR beta chain was sequenced for a study of read filtering for tumor transcriptome and immune sequencing. Study overall: Among patients, approximately 17 were male and some 15 female, aged about 40 to 90 (mean around 61). Whole-transcriptome libraries were prepared after DNase treatment. Study-level points and caveats: About four fifths of IR-seq clonotypes had one read, totaling 3% to 4% of reads; RNA-seq: about 74% and 41%.

The library was built from roughly 400 ng RNA with molecular barcoded adaptors for alpha/delta and beta/gamma chains. A single record per CDR3 protein comes from TCRdb applying MiXCR to the reads. The table lists over 25,000 distinct CDR3 sequences, approximately 14% of them singletons. This CDR3 region has 11 residues. Trimming pared 3 bases from V and 4 bases from J, leaving 5 bases between. Looked up from germline, CDR1 is DFQATT and CDR2 is SNEGSKA (reference sequence). This clonotype appeared many times. Its antigen remains unidentified. This sequence was found in a donor aged 40 or over with multiple myeloma. Input material: a population of CD138-negative cells sorted from bone marrow. The rearrangement uses TRBV20-1 and TRBJ2-3; tentative D call: TRBD1 (5 bases). The CDR3 sequence is CSARTADTQYF. For the CDR3, the DNA is TGCAGTGCTAGGACAGCAGATACGCAGTATTTT.